The rows below give T cell receptor beta chains drawn from one sample of a study of blood T cell repertoires in COVID-19. Repertoires were generated with immunoSEQ multiplex PCR, while TCRdb's copy carries only in-frame clones and drops some. The sample gives 180,000 or so clones, roughly 86% of which show up once; roughly 2.5% is in the top ten. The sequencing sample was made of peripheral blood. These receptors were obtained from a man aged 35 to 55 with active or convalescent COVID-19. Each CDR3 is given with its conserved first and last residue. Each record gives: CDR3 length, V gene, clone size, J gene, D gene, CDR3 DNA, CDR3 protein. A D gene is named only where the DNA matches it firmly. Rows give clone size only sometimes, using once, few, many, or a class for an expanded clone.

14	TRBV2	once	TRBJ1-6	TRBD1	TGTGCCAGCTCTCTGGACAGGATCAGATCACCCCTCCACTTT	CASSLDRIRSPLHF
15	TRBV28	NA	TRBJ2-7	TRBD1	TGTGCCAGCAGTCCCGGACAGGGCGACGTCTACGAGCAGTACTTC	CASSPGQGDVYEQYF
16	TRBV10-3	NA	TRBJ2-7	TRBD1	TGTGCCATCAGTAATTCCCAGCAGGGGGCCAGCTACGAGCAGTACTTC	CAISNSQQGASYEQYF
15	TRBV28	NA	TRBJ1-2	NA	TGTGCCAGCAGCCTCATCTGGGGGGGCAAAAGTGGCTACACCTTC	CASSLIWGGKSGYTF
15	TRBV7-9	NA	TRBJ1-1	TRBD1	TGTGCCAGCAGTCCGGGCGGGACAGTGAACACTGAAGCTTTCTTT	CASSPGGTVNTEAFF
14	TRBV6-6	NA	TRBJ1-1	TRBD1	TGTGCCAGCAGCACAGGGGGCCGGAACACTGAAGCTTTCTTT	CASSTGGRNTEAFF
16	TRBV5-1	once	TRBJ2-2	TRBD2	TGCGCCAGCAGCTTGGGTGTACTAGCGAGCACCGGGGAGCTGTTTTTT	CASSLGVLASTGELFF
17	TRBV4-1	once	TRBJ2-7	NA	TGCGCCAGCAGCCAAGCCACCCCAGGCGACCAAGGCTACGAGCAGTACTTC	CASSQATPGDQGYEQYF
14	TRBV7-9	NA	TRBJ1-1	NA	TGTGCCAGCAGCCTGAGAGTTGAGAACACTGAAGCTTTCTTT	CASSLRVENTEAFF
14	TRBV14	NA	TRBJ2-3	TRBD2	TGTGCCAGCAGTGGGAGCGGGGGCGCAGATACGCAGTATTTT	CASSGSGGADTQYF
14	TRBV7-2	NA	TRBJ1-2	NA	TGTGCCAGCAGCTTGGCGGGAGTCGGGAATGGCTACACCTTC	CASSLAGVGNGYTF
14	TRBV5-5	NA	TRBJ1-1	NA	TGTGCCAGCAGCTCATTGACAGGGAACACTGAAGCTTTCTTT	CASSSLTGNTEAFF
14	TRBV2	NA	TRBJ1-6	TRBD1	TGTGCCAGCAGGTTTCCAGGGGGGAATTCACCCCTCCACTTT	CASRFPGGNSPLHF
15	TRBV6-5	NA	TRBJ2-5	NA	TGTGCCAGCAGTTACGCCGGCCCCGGAGGGGAGACCCAGTACTTC	CASSYAGPGGETQYF
14	TRBV10-3	NA	TRBJ2-3	TRBD2	TGTGCCATCAGGCGGGAGCTTAGCACAGATACGCAGTATTTT	CAIRRELSTDTQYF
13	TRBV30	NA	TRBJ1-1	NA	TGTGCCTGGAGACCGGACTTGAACACTGAAGCTTTCTTT	CAWRPDLNTEAFF